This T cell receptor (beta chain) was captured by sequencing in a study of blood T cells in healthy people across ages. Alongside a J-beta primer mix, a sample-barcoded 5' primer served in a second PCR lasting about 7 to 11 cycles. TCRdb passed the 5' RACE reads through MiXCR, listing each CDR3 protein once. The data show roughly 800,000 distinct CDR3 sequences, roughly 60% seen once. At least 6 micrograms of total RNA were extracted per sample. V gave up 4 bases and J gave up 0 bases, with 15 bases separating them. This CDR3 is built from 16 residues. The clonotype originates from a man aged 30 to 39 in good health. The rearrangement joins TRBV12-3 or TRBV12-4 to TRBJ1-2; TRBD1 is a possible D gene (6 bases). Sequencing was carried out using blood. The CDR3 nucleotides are TGTGCCAGCAGTTCAGCAGGGGTCATAGCTAACTATGGCTACACCTTC. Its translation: CASSSAGVIANYGYTF.